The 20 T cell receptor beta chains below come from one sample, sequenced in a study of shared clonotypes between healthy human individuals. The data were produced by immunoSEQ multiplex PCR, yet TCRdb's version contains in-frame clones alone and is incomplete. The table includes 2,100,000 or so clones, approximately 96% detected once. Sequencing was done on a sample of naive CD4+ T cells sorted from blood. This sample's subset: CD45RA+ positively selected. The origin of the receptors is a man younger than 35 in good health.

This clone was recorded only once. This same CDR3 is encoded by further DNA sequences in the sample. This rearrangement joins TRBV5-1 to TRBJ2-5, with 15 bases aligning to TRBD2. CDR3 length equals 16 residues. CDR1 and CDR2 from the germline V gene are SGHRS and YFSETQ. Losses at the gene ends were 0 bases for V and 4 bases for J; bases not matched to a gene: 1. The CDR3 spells CASSLGTSGGAETQYF. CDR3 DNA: TGCGCCAGCAGCTTGGGGACTAGCGGGGGGGCAGAGACCCAGTACTTC. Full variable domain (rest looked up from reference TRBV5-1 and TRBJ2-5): KAGVTQTPRYLIKTRGQQVTLSCSPISGHRSVSWYQQTPGQGLQFLFEYFSETQRNKGNFPGRFSGRQFSNSRSEMNVSTLELGDSALYLCASSLGTSGGAETQYFGPGTRLLVL.

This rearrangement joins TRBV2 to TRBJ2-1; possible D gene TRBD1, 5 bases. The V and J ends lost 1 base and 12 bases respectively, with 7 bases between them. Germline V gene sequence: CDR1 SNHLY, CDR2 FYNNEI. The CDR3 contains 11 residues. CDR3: CASSEVRGQFF. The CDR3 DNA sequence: TGTGCCAGCAGTGAAGTAAGGGGGCAGTTCTTC. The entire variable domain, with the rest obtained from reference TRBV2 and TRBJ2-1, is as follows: EPEVTQTPSHQVTQMGQEVILRCVPISNHLYFYWYRQILGQKVEFLVSFYNNEISEKSEIFDDQFSVERPDGSNFTLKIRSTKLEDSAMYFCASSEVRGQFFGPGTRLTVL.

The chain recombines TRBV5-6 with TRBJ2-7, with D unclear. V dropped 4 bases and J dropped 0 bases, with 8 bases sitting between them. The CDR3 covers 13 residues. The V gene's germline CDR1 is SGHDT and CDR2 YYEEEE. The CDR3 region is CASSLDNSYEQYF. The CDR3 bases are TGTGCCAGCAGCCTCGACAACTCCTACGAGCAGTACTTC. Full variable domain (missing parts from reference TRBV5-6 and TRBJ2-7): DAGVTQSPTHLIKTRGQQVTLRCSPKSGHDTVSWYQQALGQGPQFIFQYYEEEERQRGNFPDRFSGHQFPNYSSELNVNALLLGDSALYLCASSLDNSYEQYFGPGTRLTVT.

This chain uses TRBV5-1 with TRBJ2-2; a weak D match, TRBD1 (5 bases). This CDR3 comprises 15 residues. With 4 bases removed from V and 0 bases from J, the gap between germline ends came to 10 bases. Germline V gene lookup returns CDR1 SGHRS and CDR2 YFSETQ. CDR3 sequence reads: CASSPGPANTGELFF. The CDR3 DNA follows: TGCGCCAGCAGCCCAGGGCCAGCGAACACCGGGGAGCTGTTTTTT.

The CDR3 DNA sequence: TGTGCCTGGACTCGGGACGGCCAGGAGCAGTACTTC. It is translated as CAWTRDGQEQYF. V is TRBV30 and J is TRBJ2-7; D could derive from TRBD1 or TRBD2 (5 bases each). In germline, CDR1 is GTSNPN, CDR2 SVGIG (reference sequence). V was shortened by 4 bases and J by 7 bases, with 14 bases between the two germline ends. This CDR3 comprises 12 residues.

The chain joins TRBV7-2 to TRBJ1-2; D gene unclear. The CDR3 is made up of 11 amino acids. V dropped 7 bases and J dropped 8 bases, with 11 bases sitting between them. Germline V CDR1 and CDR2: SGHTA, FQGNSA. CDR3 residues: CASNNDVGYTF. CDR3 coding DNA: TGTGCCAGCAACAATGACGTCGGCTACACCTTC.

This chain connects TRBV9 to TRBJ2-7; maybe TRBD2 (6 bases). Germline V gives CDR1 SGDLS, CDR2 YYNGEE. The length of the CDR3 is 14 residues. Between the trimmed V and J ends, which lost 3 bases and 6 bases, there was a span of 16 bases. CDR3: CASSATGTLGEQYF. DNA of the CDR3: TGTGCCAGCAGCGCGACCGGGACTCTAGGCGAGCAGTACTTC.

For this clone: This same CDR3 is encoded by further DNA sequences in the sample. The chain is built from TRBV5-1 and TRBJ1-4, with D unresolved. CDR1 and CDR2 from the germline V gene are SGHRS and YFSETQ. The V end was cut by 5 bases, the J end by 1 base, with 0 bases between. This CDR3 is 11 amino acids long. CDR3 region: CASRTNEKLFF. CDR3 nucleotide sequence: TGCGCCAGCAGAACTAATGAAAAACTGTTTTTT. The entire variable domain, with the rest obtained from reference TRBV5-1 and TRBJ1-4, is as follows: KAGVTQTPRYLIKTRGQQVTLSCSPISGHRSVSWYQQTPGQGLQFLFEYFSETQRNKGNFPGRFSGRQFSNSRSEMNVSTLELGDSALYLCASRTNEKLFFGSGTQLSVL.

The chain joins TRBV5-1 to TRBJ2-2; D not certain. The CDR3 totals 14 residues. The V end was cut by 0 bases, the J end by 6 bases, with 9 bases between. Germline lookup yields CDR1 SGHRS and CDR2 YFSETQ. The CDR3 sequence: CASSLGLQSGELFF. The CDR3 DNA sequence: TGCGCCAGCAGCTTGGGACTGCAATCCGGGGAGCTGTTTTTT.

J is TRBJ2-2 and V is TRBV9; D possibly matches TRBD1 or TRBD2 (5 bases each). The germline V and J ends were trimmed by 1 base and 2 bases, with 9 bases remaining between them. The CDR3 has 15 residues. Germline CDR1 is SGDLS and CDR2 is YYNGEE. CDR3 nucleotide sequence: TGTGCCAGCAGCGTACGGGGACCAAACACCGGGGAGCTGTTTTTT. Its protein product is CASSVRGPNTGELFF.

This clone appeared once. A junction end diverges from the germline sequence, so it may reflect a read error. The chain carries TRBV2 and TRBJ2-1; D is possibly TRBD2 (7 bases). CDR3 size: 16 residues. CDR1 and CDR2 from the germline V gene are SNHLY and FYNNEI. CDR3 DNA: TGTGCCAGCAGTGAAGCGCGGGGGCCCACGGCGGGGCGAGGGCTCTTC. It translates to CASSEARGPTAGRGLF.

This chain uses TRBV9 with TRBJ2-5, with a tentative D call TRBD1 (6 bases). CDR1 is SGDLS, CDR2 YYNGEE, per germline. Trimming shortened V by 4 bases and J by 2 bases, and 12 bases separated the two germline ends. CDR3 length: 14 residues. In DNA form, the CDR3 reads TGTGCCAGCAGCCCAAGGACAGCTCAAGAGACCCAGTACTTC. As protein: CASSPRTAQETQYF. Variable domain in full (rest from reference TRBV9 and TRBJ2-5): DSGVTQTPKHLITATGQRVTLRCSPRSGDLSVYWYQQSLDQGLQFLIQYYNGEERAKGNILERFSAQQFPDLHSELNLSSLELGDSALYFCASSPRTAQETQYFGPGTRLLVL.

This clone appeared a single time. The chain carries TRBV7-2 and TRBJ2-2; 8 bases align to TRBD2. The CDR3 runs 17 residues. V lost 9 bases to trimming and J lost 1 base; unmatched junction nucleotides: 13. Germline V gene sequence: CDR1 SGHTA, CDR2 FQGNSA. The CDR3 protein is CARGSGRIGRNTGELFF. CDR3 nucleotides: TGTGCCAGGGGAAGCGGGAGAATCGGTAGGAACACCGGGGAGCTGTTTTTT.

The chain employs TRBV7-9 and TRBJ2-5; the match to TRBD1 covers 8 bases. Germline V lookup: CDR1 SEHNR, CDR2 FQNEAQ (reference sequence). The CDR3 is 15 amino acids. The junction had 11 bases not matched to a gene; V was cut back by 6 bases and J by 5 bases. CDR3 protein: CASRPRTGFGETQYF. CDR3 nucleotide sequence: TGTGCCAGCAGACCCCGGACAGGGTTTGGGGAGACCCAGTACTTC.

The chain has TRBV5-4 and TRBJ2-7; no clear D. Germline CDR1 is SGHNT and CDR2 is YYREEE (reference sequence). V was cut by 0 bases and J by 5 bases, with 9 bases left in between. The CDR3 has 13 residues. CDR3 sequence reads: CASSLVGNNEQYF. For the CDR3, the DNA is TGTGCCAGCAGCTTGGTTGGAAACAACGAGCAGTACTTC.

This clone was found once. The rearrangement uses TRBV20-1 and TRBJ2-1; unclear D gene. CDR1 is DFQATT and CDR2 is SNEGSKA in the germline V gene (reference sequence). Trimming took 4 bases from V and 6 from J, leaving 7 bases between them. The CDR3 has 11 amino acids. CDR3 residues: CSAILANEQFF. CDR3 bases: TGCAGTGCTATTTTAGCCAATGAGCAGTTCTTC.

CDR3 sequence (DNA): TGTGCCAGCAGTAAGGGACAGGACTATGGCTACACCTTC. As protein: CASSKGQDYGYTF. This chain connects TRBV6-1 to TRBJ1-2; 8 bases match TRBD1. The CDR3 has 13 residues. Germline V gives CDR1 MNHNS, CDR2 SASEGT. V lost 5 bases and J lost 3; bases outside the gene matches: 2.

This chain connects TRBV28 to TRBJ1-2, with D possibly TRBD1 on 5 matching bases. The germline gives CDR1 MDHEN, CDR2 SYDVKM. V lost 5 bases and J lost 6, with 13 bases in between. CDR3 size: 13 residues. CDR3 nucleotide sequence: TGTGCCAGCAGTATGACAGCTTTCAATGGCTACACCTTC. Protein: CASSMTAFNGYTF.

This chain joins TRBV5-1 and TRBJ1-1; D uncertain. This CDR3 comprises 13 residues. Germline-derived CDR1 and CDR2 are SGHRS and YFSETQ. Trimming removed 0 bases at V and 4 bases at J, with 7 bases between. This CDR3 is CASSLGLVTEAFF. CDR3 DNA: TGCGCCAGCAGCTTGGGACTGGTCACTGAAGCTTTCTTT.

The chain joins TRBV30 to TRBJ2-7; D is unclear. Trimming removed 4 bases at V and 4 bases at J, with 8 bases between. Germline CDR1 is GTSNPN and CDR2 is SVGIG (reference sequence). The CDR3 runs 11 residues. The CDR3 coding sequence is TGTGCCTGGAAACGTGAATACGAGCAGTACTTC. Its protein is CAWKREYEQYF.